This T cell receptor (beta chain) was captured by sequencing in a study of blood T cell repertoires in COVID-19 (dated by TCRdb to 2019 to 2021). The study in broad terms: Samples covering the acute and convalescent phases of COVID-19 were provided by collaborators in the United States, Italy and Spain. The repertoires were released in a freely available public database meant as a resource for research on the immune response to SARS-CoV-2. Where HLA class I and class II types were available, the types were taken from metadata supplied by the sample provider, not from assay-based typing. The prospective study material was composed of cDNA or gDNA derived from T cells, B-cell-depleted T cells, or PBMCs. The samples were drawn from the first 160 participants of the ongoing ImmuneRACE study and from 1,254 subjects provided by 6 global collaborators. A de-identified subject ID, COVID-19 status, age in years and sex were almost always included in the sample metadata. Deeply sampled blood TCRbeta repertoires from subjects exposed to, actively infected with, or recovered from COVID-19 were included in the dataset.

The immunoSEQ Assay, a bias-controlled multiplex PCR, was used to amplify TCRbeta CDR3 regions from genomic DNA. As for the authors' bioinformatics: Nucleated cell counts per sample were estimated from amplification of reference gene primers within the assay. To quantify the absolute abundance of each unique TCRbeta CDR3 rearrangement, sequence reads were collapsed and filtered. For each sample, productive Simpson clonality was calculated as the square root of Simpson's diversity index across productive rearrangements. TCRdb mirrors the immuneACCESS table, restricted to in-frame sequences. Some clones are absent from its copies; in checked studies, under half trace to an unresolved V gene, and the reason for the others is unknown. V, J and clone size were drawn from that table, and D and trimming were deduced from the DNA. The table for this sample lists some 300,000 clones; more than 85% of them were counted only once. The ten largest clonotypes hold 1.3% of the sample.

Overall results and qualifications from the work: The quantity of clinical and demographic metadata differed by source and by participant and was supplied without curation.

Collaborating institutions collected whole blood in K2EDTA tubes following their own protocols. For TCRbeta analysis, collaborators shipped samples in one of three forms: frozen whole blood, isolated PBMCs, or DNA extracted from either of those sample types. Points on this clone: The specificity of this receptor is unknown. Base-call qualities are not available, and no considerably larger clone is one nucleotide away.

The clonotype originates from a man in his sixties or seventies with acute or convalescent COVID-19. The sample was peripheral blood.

The bases read TGTGCCAGCAGCTTGACGCAGGGAAACACCGGGGAGCTGTTTTTT. This codes for CASSLTQGNTGELFF. The V gene is TRBV5-5 and the J gene is TRBJ2-2, and TRBD1 may be the D gene, going by 5 matching bases. V sheds 1 base and J sheds 2 bases, leaving 9 bases between their ends. The CDR3 runs 15 amino acids, cysteine and phenylalanine included. This entry keeps only the CDR3 DNA: 45 bases, framed from base 1. The germline V gene (reference sequence) sets CDR1 to SGHKS and CDR2 to YYEKEE.